This is a list of T cell receptor beta chains from one sample in a study of neurological immune-mediated disorders. TCRdb recomputed calls from the 5' RACE reads with MiXCR, one row per CDR3 protein. This table has about 16,000 distinct CDR3 sequences, over 12% appearing once. The sequenced material came from PBMCs. These receptors all stem from a man aged 55 to 70 with HTLV-1-associated myelopathy (HAM/TSP). CDR3s include the opening cysteine and the closing phenylalanine or tryptophan. The D gene is left open where the match is weak. Size values are once, few and many counts, or a class for expanded clones, and some rows have none.

J gene: TRBJ1-6; clone size: many; V gene: TRBV7-6; D gene: -; CDR3 protein: CASSLGSDSPLHF; CDR3 DNA: TGTGCCAGCAGCTTAGGAAGCGATTCACCCCTCCACTTT
J gene: TRBJ2-3; clone size: -; V gene: TRBV2; D gene: -; CDR3 protein: CASSRETDTQYF; CDR3 DNA: TGTGCCAGCAGCAGGGAAACAGATACGCAGTATTTT
J gene: TRBJ2-3; clone size: many; V gene: TRBV20-1; D gene: -; CDR3 protein: CSAIRGTDTQYF; CDR3 DNA: TGCAGTGCTATTAGGGGAACAGATACGCAGTATTTT
J gene: TRBJ2-1; clone size: -; V gene: TRBV7-3; D gene: -; CDR3 protein: CASSFYICPPSVSYNEQFF; CDR3 DNA: -
J gene: TRBJ1-1; clone size: many; V gene: TRBV3-1; D gene: -; CDR3 protein: CASSQEGIGGNTEAFF; CDR3 DNA: TGTGCCAGCAGCCAAGAGGGGATCGGGGGGAACACTGAAGCTTTCTTT
J gene: TRBJ1-1; clone size: many; V gene: TRBV20-1; D gene: -; CDR3 protein: CSAQALNTEAFF; CDR3 DNA: TGCAGTGCCCAAGCTTTGAACACTGAAGCTTTCTTT
J gene: TRBJ1-1; clone size: -; V gene: TRBV7-8; D gene: TRBD1; CDR3 protein: CASRWDSSNTEAFF; CDR3 DNA: TGTGCCAGCAGATGGGACAGCTCGAACACTGAAGCTTTCTTT
J gene: TRBJ1-6; clone size: many; V gene: TRBV28; D gene: TRBD1; CDR3 protein: CASSPGQGANSPLHF; CDR3 DNA: TGTGCCAGCAGCCCGGGTCAGGGGGCTAATTCACCCCTCCACTTT
J gene: TRBJ2-1; clone size: -; V gene: TRBV7-9; D gene: TRBD1; CDR3 protein: CASSLFRDRGGFNEQFF; CDR3 DNA: TGTGCCAGCAGCTTATTTCGGGACAGGGGCGGTTTTAATGAGCAGTTCTTC
J gene: TRBJ2-7; clone size: many; V gene: TRBV10-1; D gene: -; CDR3 protein: CASSENSGPDEQYF; CDR3 DNA: TGCGCCAGCAGTGAAAACTCAGGCCCAGACGAGCAGTACTTC
J gene: TRBJ1-6; clone size: medium-sized; V gene: TRBV9; D gene: TRBD1; CDR3 protein: CASSGGGQLDSPLHF; CDR3 DNA: TGTGCCAGCAGCGGGGGGGGACAGTTGGATTCACCCCTCCACTTT
J gene: TRBJ1-5; clone size: many; V gene: TRBV12-3/TRBV12-4; D gene: -; CDR3 protein: CASSGSRGQPQHF; CDR3 DNA: TGTGCCAGCAGTGGCAGTCGCGGTCAGCCCCAGCATTTT
J gene: TRBJ2-3; clone size: many; V gene: TRBV6-5; D gene: TRBD2; CDR3 protein: CASRTSGNTDTQYF; CDR3 DNA: TGTGCCTCCCGGACTAGCGGGAACACAGATACGCAGTATTTT
J gene: TRBJ2-5; clone size: large; V gene: TRBV7-7; D gene: -; CDR3 protein: CASSPEGRPETQYF; CDR3 DNA: TGTGCCAGCAGCCCCGAGGGGCGACCGGAGACCCAGTACTTC
J gene: TRBJ2-5; clone size: once; V gene: TRBV6-1; D gene: -; CDR3 protein: CASSWTGSATLYF; CDR3 DNA: TGTGCCAGCAGTTGGACTGGCTCAGCCACCCTGTACTTC
J gene: TRBJ1-1; clone size: many; V gene: TRBV5-1; D gene: TRBD1; CDR3 protein: CASSPRAQGDTEAFF; CDR3 DNA: TGCGCCAGCAGTCCACGGGCGCAGGGGGACACTGAAGCTTTCTTT
J gene: TRBJ1-3; clone size: many; V gene: TRBV10-2; D gene: -; CDR3 protein: CASSVGISGNTIYF; CDR3 DNA: TGCGCCAGCAGTGTCGGGATCTCTGGAAACACCATATATTTT
J gene: TRBJ2-5; clone size: many; V gene: TRBV7-9; D gene: -; CDR3 protein: CASSRDPGETQYF; CDR3 DNA: TGTGCCAGCAGCCGGGACCCAGGCGAGACCCAGTACTTC
J gene: TRBJ2-7; clone size: many; V gene: TRBV2; D gene: -; CDR3 protein: CASTEGNRVNEQYF; CDR3 DNA: TGTGCCAGCACCGAGGGGAACAGGGTGAACGAGCAGTACTTC
J gene: TRBJ1-1; clone size: many; V gene: TRBV7-8; D gene: -; CDR3 protein: CASSLVRGMNTEAFF; CDR3 DNA: TGTGCCAGCAGCTTAGTCCGGGGTATGAACACTGAAGCTTTCTTT
J gene: TRBJ2-7; clone size: many; V gene: TRBV3-1; D gene: TRBD2; CDR3 protein: CASSRTSGPSSYEQYF; CDR3 DNA: TGTGCCAGCAGCCGGACTAGCGGACCTAGCTCCTACGAGCAGTACTTC
J gene: TRBJ1-5; clone size: many; V gene: TRBV7-9; D gene: -; CDR3 protein: CASSLALEGNQPQHF; CDR3 DNA: TGTGCCAGCAGCTTAGCGCTGGAGGGCAATCAGCCCCAGCATTTT
J gene: TRBJ2-3; clone size: medium-sized; V gene: TRBV15; D gene: TRBD1; CDR3 protein: CATSPGGFDTDTQYF; CDR3 DNA: TGTGCCACCAGTCCAGGGGGATTCGACACAGATACGCAGTATTTT
J gene: TRBJ1-5; clone size: many; V gene: TRBV7-2; D gene: TRBD1; CDR3 protein: CASSWGQEPPQHF; CDR3 DNA: TGTGCCAGCAGCTGGGGACAGGAGCCGCCCCAGCATTTT
J gene: TRBJ1-3; clone size: many; V gene: TRBV4-1; D gene: TRBD1; CDR3 protein: CASSQRGTGDFGNTIYF; CDR3 DNA: TGCGCCAGCAGCCAGAGGGGGACAGGGGACTTTGGAAACACCATATATTTT
J gene: TRBJ2-5; clone size: many; V gene: TRBV5-1; D gene: -; CDR3 protein: CASSLGSAVAETQYF; CDR3 DNA: TGCGCCAGCAGCTTGGGTTCCGCAGTTGCAGAGACCCAGTACTTC
J gene: TRBJ2-3; clone size: many; V gene: TRBV27; D gene: -; CDR3 protein: CASARELTDTQYF; CDR3 DNA: TGTGCCTCAGCAAGGGAGCTCACAGATACGCAGTATTTT
J gene: TRBJ2-5; clone size: medium-sized; V gene: TRBV10-3; D gene: -; CDR3 protein: CAISESGGLQETQYF; CDR3 DNA: TGTGCCATCAGTGAGTCGGGGGGCTTACAAGAGACCCAGTACTTC
J gene: TRBJ1-4; clone size: many; V gene: TRBV5-5; D gene: TRBD1; CDR3 protein: CASQGQGNEKLFF; CDR3 DNA: TGTGCCAGCCAAGGACAGGGAAATGAAAAACTGTTTTTT
J gene: TRBJ1-6; clone size: many; V gene: TRBV2; D gene: TRBD1; CDR3 protein: CASSPGQGGSPLHF; CDR3 DNA: TGTGCCAGCAGTCCGGGACAGGGAGGTTCACCCCTCCACTTT
J gene: TRBJ1-2; clone size: many; V gene: TRBV3-1; D gene: -; CDR3 protein: CASSVRHIGGYTF; CDR3 DNA: TGTGCCAGCAGCGTCAGACATATTGGGGGCTACACCTTC